This T cell receptor (beta chain) was observed in a study of blood T cell repertoires in COVID-19. Study details: Both acute and convalescent COVID-19 samples were obtained from the United States, Italy and Spain. The analysed material was cDNA or gDNA that came from T cells, B-cell-depleted T cells, or PBMCs.

This CDR3 has 14 residues. Germline CDR1 is KGHSH and CDR2 is LQKENI. J lost 5 bases, V lost 8 bases, and 7 bases had no gene match. Authors' analysis steps: Estimates of nucleated cell counts were drawn from the amplification of reference gene primers. The method was immunoSEQ multiplex PCR; TCRdb's version includes in-frame clones alone and lacks a portion of them. The D gene and trimming were derived from the DNA, and the V and J assignments and clone size from that table. The sample lists approximately 100,000 clones, 75% to 90% occurring once. Sequences were obtained from peripheral blood. The rearrangement joins TRBV18 to TRBJ2-2; 8 bases fit TRBD1. This clonotype was sampled from an elderly woman with active COVID-19. In DNA form, the CDR3 reads TGTGCCAGCACCTATCAGGGGGCAACCGGGGAGCTGTTTTTT. It specifies CASTYQGATGELFF.